This T cell receptor (beta chain) was captured in a study of blood T cells in healthy people across ages. This clonotype has at least ten counts. For the second PCR, which ran for about 7 to 12 cycles, a sample-barcoded 5' primer and a J-beta primer mix were used. From the 5' RACE reads, TCRdb called clonotypes with MiXCR, one entry per CDR3 protein. The sample carries about 840,000 distinct CDR3 sequences, under 35% recorded once. The CDR3 has 12 amino acids. Trimming removed 0 bases at V and 7 bases at J, with 6 bases between. Germline V gene lookup returns CDR1 LGHNA and CDR2 YSLEER. This same sample was also part of a study on T cells of mothers and their children.

The sample was blood. The sequence was collected from a woman aged 40 to 49 in good health. The chain carries TRBV4-3 and TRBJ1-2; perhaps TRBD1 as D (6 bases). CDR3 residues: CASSQEGGGYTF. As DNA, the CDR3 is TGCGCCAGCAGCCAAGAAGGGGGTGGCTACACCTTC.